The present T cell receptor (beta chain) was sequenced within a study of quantifying T cell responses using KT2 cells. About the study: Reverse transcription used primers in the TCR alpha and beta constant regions.

A range of KT2-to-PBMC ratios was made using fixed PBMC numbers. This clonotype was detected only a few times. An oligo carrying a UMI was ligated to the cDNA 3' end. An equimolar mix of RC1.1 and RC1.2 primed the beta chain across TRBC1 and TRBC2. One entry per CDR3 protein results from TCRdb running MiXCR on the UMI-ligation and nested PCR reads. The sample holds approximately 43,000 distinct CDR3 sequences, about a sixth seen once. Trimming cost V 5 bases and J 3 bases; bases outside gene matches: 11. This CDR3 region has 16 residues. Germline CDR1 reads SGHVS; CDR2 reads FQNEAQ. The sequence was obtained from a human donor. Sequencing input: PBMCs spiked with cells of the T cell clone KT2. V usage is TRBV7-8 and J usage is TRBJ2-7, with 9 bases aligning to TRBD1. CDR3 nucleotide sequence: TGTGCCAGCAGCCTACCTCCGGGACAGGGAGGCTACGAGCAGTACTTC. It specifies CASSLPPGQGGYEQYF.